The rows below give T cell receptor beta chains drawn from one sample of a study of T cells in Graves' hyperthyroidism and ophthalmopathy. Via MiXCR, TCRdb re-called the multiplex PCR reads, giving one row per CDR3 protein. The profile shows roughly 510,000 distinct CDR3 sequences, 40% to 55% of them singletons. Specimen: peripheral blood or thyroid tissue (not recorded which). The source is an adult woman with Graves' disease, either hyperthyroidism or ophthalmopathy (not recorded which). CDR3s include the opening cysteine and the closing phenylalanine or tryptophan. D genes are given only for firm matches. Clone size appears in some rows only: once, few, many, or a class for an expanded clone.

D: .
size: .
V: TRBV7-9
J: TRBJ1-1
DNA: TGTGCCAGCAGGTCAGTTGAAAGGTCACTTTACACTGAAGCTTTCTTT
CDR3: CASRSVERSLYTEAFF

D: .
size: .
V: TRBV28
J: TRBJ1-1
DNA: TGTGCCAGCAGTCTCGGGACGCGGGCTTTCTTT
CDR3: CASSLGTRAFF

D: .
size: .
V: TRBV10-3
J: TRBJ2-5
DNA: TGTGCCATCAGTGAGTCGTTCGGCGGACACCAAGAGACCCAGTACTTC
CDR3: CAISESFGGHQETQYF

D: .
size: many
V: TRBV5-1
J: TRBJ1-2
DNA: TGCGCCAGCAGCGATCCACAGGCCCTCAATGGCTACACCTTC
CDR3: CASSDPQALNGYTF

D: TRBD1
size: .
V: TRBV20-1
J: TRBJ1-5
DNA: TGCAGTGTCATACAGGGGGATAGCAATCAGCCCCAGCATTTT
CDR3: CSVIQGDSNQPQHF

D: .
size: many
V: TRBV19
J: TRBJ1-5
DNA: TGTGCCAGTAGTGGAAACAGGGATTTGGGTCAGCCCCAGCATTTT
CDR3: CASSGNRDLGQPQHF

D: .
size: .
V: TRBV19
J: TRBJ1-5
DNA: TGTGCCAGTAGTATCCGGGACGAGGGGAATCAGCCCCGGCATTTT
CDR3: CASSIRDEGNQPRHF

D: .
size: .
V: TRBV9
J: TRBJ1-6
DNA: TGTGCCAGCAGCGTAGGGGACGGGAGCGCCCTCCACTTT
CDR3: CASSVGDGSALHF

D: .
size: .
V: TRBV7-2
J: TRBJ1-5
DNA: TGCGCCAGCAGCCAAGAGGTCGAGGGGCAGCCCCAGCATTTT
CDR3: CASSQEVEGQPQHF

D: TRBD1
size: few
V: TRBV10-3
J: TRBJ1-2
DNA: TGTGCCATCGACAGGGGTAACTATGGCTACACCTTC
CDR3: CAIDRGNYGYTF

D: .
size: many
V: TRBV2
J: TRBJ2-2
DNA: TGTGCCAGCAGTGGCGAACTAGTAAACACCGGGGAGCTGTTTTTT
CDR3: CASSGELVNTGELFF

D: TRBD2
size: .
V: TRBV6-6
J: TRBJ2-2
DNA: TGTGCCAGCTATCGGGGGAGGGCCCTCCCCGGGGAGCTGTTTTTT
CDR3: CASYRGRALPGELFF

D: .
size: .
V: TRBV29-1
J: TRBJ2-2
DNA: TGCAGCGTGAGGACAGCTAACACCGGGGAGCTGTTTTTT
CDR3: CSVRTANTGELFF

D: TRBD2
size: .
V: TRBV29-1
J: TRBJ2-5
DNA: TGCAGCGCCAGTAGCGGGAGGGGGGAGACCCAGTACTTC
CDR3: CSASSGRGETQYF

D: .
size: .
V: TRBV20-1
J: TRBJ2-5
DNA: TGCAGTGCCAGCGGCCCCACTGAGGAGACCCAGTACTTC
CDR3: CSASGPTEETQYF

D: TRBD1
size: many
V: TRBV7-9
J: TRBJ2-7
DNA: TGTGCCAGCAGCGACTGGACAGGGGTGGGAGAGCAGTACTTC
CDR3: CASSDWTGVGEQYF

D: .
size: once
V: TRBV21-1
J: TRBJ1-6
DNA: TGTGCCAGCAGCAACTCCCCGGGTTCACCCCTCCACTTT
CDR3: CASSNSPGSPLHF

D: .
size: once
V: TRBV19
J: TRBJ2-7
DNA: TGTGCCAGTAGTATCACTGGGACGCCGGTAGGCTACGAGCAGTACTTC
CDR3: CASSITGTPVGYEQYF

D: TRBD2
size: .
V: TRBV20-1
J: TRBJ2-3
DNA: TGCAGTGCTCCCCGGACTAGCCCAACAGATACGCAGTATTTT
CDR3: CSAPRTSPTDTQYF

D: TRBD1
size: .
V: TRBV29-1
J: TRBJ2-7
DNA: TGCAGCGTTACGGGACAGTTATCCTACGAGCAGTACTTC
CDR3: CSVTGQLSYEQYF

D: TRBD1
size: .
V: TRBV7-3
J: TRBJ1-2
DNA: TGTGCCAGCAGACCCACAGGGGGACAGGGCGGGTCCACCTTC
CDR3: CASRPTGGQGGSTF

D: .
size: .
V: TRBV7-2
J: TRBJ1-5
DNA: TGTGCCAGCAGCTTAGCCAACAATCAGCCCCAGCATTTT
CDR3: CASSLANNQPQHF

D: .
size: .
V: TRBV6-5
J: TRBJ1-1
DNA: TGTGCCAGCACCACGGTGGGGGCAAACACTGAAGCTTTCTTT
CDR3: CASTTVGANTEAFF

D: .
size: many
V: TRBV6-1
J: TRBJ1-5
DNA: TGTGCCAGCAGTGAACTGGCAGGGAGAAATCAGCCCCAGCATTTT
CDR3: CASSELAGRNQPQHF

D: .
size: many
V: TRBV7-9
J: TRBJ2-7
DNA: TGTGCCAGCAGCTCTGACGGGGGTTCCTACGAGCAGTACTTC
CDR3: CASSSDGGSYEQYF

D: TRBD2
size: .
V: TRBV10-3
J: TRBJ2-5
DNA: TGTGCCATCAGTGTCGGGGGGGGAGTAGAGACCCAGTACTTC
CDR3: CAISVGGGVETQYF

D: TRBD1
size: .
V: TRBV2
J: TRBJ1-6
DNA: TGTGCCAGCAGTGTCGCAGGGGGGGATAATTCACCCCTCCACTTT
CDR3: CASSVAGGDNSPLHF

D: TRBD1
size: many
V: TRBV5-5
J: TRBJ1-2
DNA: TGTGCCAGCAGCTTGCAGGACAGGCCTCCTAACACCTTC
CDR3: CASSLQDRPPNTF

D: .
size: many
V: TRBV7-3
J: TRBJ2-7
DNA: TGTGCCAGCAGCCCGGGACAAATCTACGAGCAGTACTTC
CDR3: CASSPGQIYEQYF

D: .
size: .
V: TRBV2
J: TRBJ1-4
DNA: TGTGCCAGCAGTGTCTGGACAGATAAACTGTTTTTT
CDR3: CASSVWTDKLFF

D: TRBD2
size: few
V: TRBV5-1
J: TRBJ2-7
DNA: TGCGCCAGCAGCGGACTAGCGGGGCGTATAGGCGAGCAGTACTTC
CDR3: CASSGLAGRIGEQYF

D: .
size: .
V: TRBV29-1
J: TRBJ1-1
DNA: TGCAGCGTTCCCAACCGGGGGGGTGGGTGGTACACTGAAGCTTTCTTT
CDR3: CSVPNRGGGWYTEAFF

D: .
size: .
V: TRBV29-1
J: TRBJ2-7
DNA: TGCAGCACCTCCGGGGGCCCAACCTACGAGCAGTACTTC
CDR3: CSTSGGPTYEQYF

D: .
size: many
V: TRBV5-1
J: TRBJ1-4
DNA: TGCGCCAGCCGTGAAAAACTGTTTTTT
CDR3: CASREKLFF

D: .
size: many
V: TRBV27
J: TRBJ1-2
DNA: TGTGCCAGCAGTTGGGCAGCCAACTATGGCTACACCTTC
CDR3: CASSWAANYGYTF

D: .
size: .
V: TRBV7-3
J: TRBJ2-1
DNA: TGTGCCAGCAGCTTATCCAAGGGGGATGAGCAGTTCTTC
CDR3: CASSLSKGDEQFF

D: .
size: many
V: TRBV5-1
J: TRBJ1-1
DNA: TGCGCCAGCAGCTTGGGAGGAGGGGCTACTGAAGCTTTCTTT
CDR3: CASSLGGGATEAFF

D: TRBD1
size: many
V: TRBV7-2
J: TRBJ1-2
DNA: TGTGCCAGCAGCCCCAAGTGGGAGTTCCGGGACAGGGGAGACTATGGCTACACCTTC
CDR3: CASSPKWEFRDRGDYGYTF

D: .
size: many
V: TRBV11-2
J: TRBJ1-1
DNA: TGTGCCAGCAGTCCCAACCGTTGGAACACTGAAGCTTTCTTT
CDR3: CASSPNRWNTEAFF

D: TRBD2
size: few
V: TRBV30
J: TRBJ2-5
DNA: TGTGCCTGGAGTGTATCGGTCTTAGCGGGAGCGGAGACCCAGTACTTC
CDR3: CAWSVSVLAGAETQYF

D: .
size: many
V: TRBV29-1
J: TRBJ1-3
DNA: TGCAGCGTTGAAGTTCGAAGAAACACCATATATTTT
CDR3: CSVEVRRNTIYF

D: .
size: .
V: TRBV20-1
J: TRBJ1-5
DNA: TGCAGTGCCCTTTTGGGGGGGATCAATCAGCCCCAGCATTTT
CDR3: CSALLGGINQPQHF

D: TRBD2
size: .
V: TRBV7-3
J: TRBJ2-5
DNA: TGTGCCAGCAGCTCCCAGAGGACTAGCGCGGAGACCCAGTACTTC
CDR3: CASSSQRTSAETQYF

D: TRBD1
size: few
V: TRBV9
J: TRBJ1-3
DNA: TGTGCCAGCAGCGTAGGTCAGGGGGGATCTGGAAACACCATATATTTT
CDR3: CASSVGQGGSGNTIYF

D: TRBD1
size: many
V: TRBV2
J: TRBJ2-2
DNA: TGTGCCAGCAAGATCGGACAGGGGAACACCGGGGAGCTGTTTTTT
CDR3: CASKIGQGNTGELFF

D: .
size: .
V: TRBV20-1
J: TRBJ1-6
DNA: TGCAGTGCTAGGTTCGGCCCGGTTAATTCACCCCTCCACTTT
CDR3: CSARFGPVNSPLHF

D: .
size: .
V: TRBV11-2
J: TRBJ2-3
DNA: TGTGCCAGCAGCTCCGCTGACCGGGCAGATACGCAGTATTTT
CDR3: CASSSADRADTQYF

D: .
size: .
V: TRBV7-9
J: TRBJ2-3
DNA: TGTGCCAGCAGCCAAGGGCGGGGCACAGATACGCAGTATTTT
CDR3: CASSQGRGTDTQYF

D: TRBD1
size: .
V: TRBV7-9
J: TRBJ2-7
DNA: TGTGCCAGCAGCCGGGACAGGGGGATCGGGCAGTACTTC
CDR3: CASSRDRGIGQYF

D: TRBD1
size: many
V: TRBV4-3
J: TRBJ1-4
DNA: TGCGCCAGCAGCCAGGGACAGGGTGGAGAAAAACTGTTTTTT
CDR3: CASSQGQGGEKLFF

D: .
size: many
V: TRBV20-1
J: TRBJ1-5
DNA: TGCAGTGCTAGTGAAGGCCCGGGGGATCAGCCCCAGCATTTT
CDR3: CSASEGPGDQPQHF

D: .
size: .
V: TRBV29-1
J: TRBJ2-6
DNA: TGCAGCGTGCGGACTGTGAGAAGGGCCAACGTCCTGACTTTC
CDR3: CSVRTVRRANVLTF